The 9 T cell receptor beta chains given below trace back to one sample, sequenced in a study of control samples from healthy donors and cancer patients. Clones were read by immunoSEQ multiplex PCR, and TCRdb kept only the in-frame ones, dropping some. The table has 100,000 to 120,000 clones, approximately 84% seen once. What was sequenced was blood. These receptors originate from a man aged 18 to 30 in good health.

The chain recombines TRBV25-1 with TRBJ2-7, with TRBD2 as a possible D gene (6 bases). Germline CDR1 and CDR2: MGHDK and SYGVNS. V was cut by 4 bases and J by 3 bases, with 10 bases left in between. CDR3 length equals 13 residues. The CDR3 spells CASSGDWNYEQYF. The CDR3, as DNA: TGTGCCAGCAGTGGGGACTGGAACTACGAGCAGTACTTC.

J is TRBJ1-4 and V is TRBV2; tentatively, D is TRBD1 (6 bases). In germline, CDR1 is SNHLY, CDR2 FYNNEI. This CDR3 is built from 15 residues. V lost 7 bases to trimming and J lost 3 bases, with 15 bases between them. Written as DNA, the CDR3 is TGTGCCAGCAACGATTACAGGGTTGCTAATGAAAAACTGTTTTTT. Translation: CASNDYRVANEKLFF. Full variable domain (remainder filled in from reference TRBV2 and TRBJ1-4): EPEVTQTPSHQVTQMGQEVILRCVPISNHLYFYWYRQILGQKVEFLVSFYNNEISEKSEIFDDQFSVERPDGSNFTLKIRSTKLEDSAMYFCASNDYRVANEKLFFGSGTQLSVL.

The rearrangement links TRBV19 to TRBJ1-3; D ambiguous. Germline CDR1 reads LNHDA; CDR2 reads SQIVND (reference sequence). Trimming removed 7 bases at V and 0 bases at J, with 13 bases between. CDR3 length: 15 residues. The CDR3 region has the DNA TGTGCCAGTACTCTCGACCGGAGCTCTGGAAACACCATATATTTT. This translates into CASTLDRSSGNTIYF.

The rearrangement uses TRBV7-8 and TRBJ1-1; 9 bases line up with TRBD1. The germline V gene encodes CDR1 SGHVS and CDR2 FQNEAQ. The CDR3 length is 18 residues. V gave up 1 base and J gave up 5 bases; unmatched junction bases: 14. CDR3 sequence: CASSLGYTGGSLRTEAFF. As DNA, the CDR3 is TGTGCCAGCAGCTTAGGTTATACAGGGGGCAGTTTAAGGACTGAAGCTTTCTTT. Based on the CDR3 plus reference TRBV7-8 and TRBJ1-1, the full variable domain is GAGVSQSPRYKVAKRGQDVALRCDPISGHVSLFWYQQALGQGPEFLTYFQNEAQLDKSGLPSDRFFAERPEGSVSTLKIQRTQQEDSAVYLCASSLGYTGGSLRTEAFFGQGTRLTVV.

The chain links TRBV5-4 to TRBJ1-1, with D perhaps matching TRBD1 (5 bases). Germline-derived CDR1 and CDR2 are SGHNT and YYREEE (reference sequence). V was pared by 1 base and J by 5 bases, with 21 bases between. The CDR3 spans 17 residues. CDR3 DNA sequence: TGTGCCAGCAGCTTGAAGCGGGAGGTAGCAGGGATGACTGAAGCTTTCTTT. Its translation: CASSLKREVAGMTEAFF. Supplemented by reference TRBV5-4 and TRBJ1-1, the full variable domain reads ETGVTQSPTHLIKTRGQQVTLRCSSQSGHNTVSWYQQALGQGPQFIFQYYREEENGRGNFPPRFSGLQFPNYSSELNVNALELDDSALYLCASSLKREVAGMTEAFFGQGTRLTVV.

The chain is built from TRBV5-1 and TRBJ2-3, with D perhaps matching TRBD1 (7 bases). The CDR3 is made up of 14 amino acids. Germline V gives CDR1 SGHRS, CDR2 YFSETQ. V was trimmed by 6 bases and J by 3 bases, leaving 14 bases between them. The DNA for the CDR3 is TGCGCCAGCAATCGCCAGGGGGGAACAGATACGCAGTATTTT. Translated: CASNRQGGTDTQYF.

This clone came up once. CDR3 DNA: TGTGCCAGTAAGGCAGGGAGTGGACCCTACGAGCAGTACTTC. It codes for CASKAGSGPYEQYF. V gene TRBV19 combines with J gene TRBJ2-7; the D call may be TRBD1 or TRBD2 (5 bases each). The CDR3 sequence is 14 residues long. V lost 7 bases and J lost 2, with 15 bases in between. Germline CDR1 is LNHDA and CDR2 is SQIVND (reference sequence).

V usage is TRBV28 and J usage is TRBJ2-1; D is possibly TRBD2 (6 bases). This CDR3 is 15 amino acids long. Germline CDR1 reads MDHEN; CDR2 reads SYDVKM. V was clipped by 6 bases and J by 0 bases, with 12 bases between them. The CDR3 loop is CASSNVGSSYNEQFF. CDR3 coding DNA: TGTGCCAGCAGCAACGTCGGGAGCTCCTACAATGAGCAGTTCTTC. The full variable domain, completed using reference TRBV28 and TRBJ2-1, is DVKVTQSSRYLVKRTGEKVFLECVQDMDHENMFWYRQDPGLGLRLIYFSYDVKMKEKGDIPEGYSVSREKKERFSLILESASTNQTSMYLCASSNVGSSYNEQFFGPGTRLTVL.

V usage is TRBV7-8 and J usage is TRBJ2-3; TRBD1 might be the D (6 bases). The CDR3 totals 14 residues. Germline CDR1 reads SGHVS; CDR2 reads FQNEAQ. Deletions cut 5 bases from V and 4 bases from J, with 13 bases between. CDR3: CASSPRGFADTQYF. The CDR3 DNA reads as TGTGCCAGCAGCCCAAGGGGGTTCGCAGATACGCAGTATTTT.